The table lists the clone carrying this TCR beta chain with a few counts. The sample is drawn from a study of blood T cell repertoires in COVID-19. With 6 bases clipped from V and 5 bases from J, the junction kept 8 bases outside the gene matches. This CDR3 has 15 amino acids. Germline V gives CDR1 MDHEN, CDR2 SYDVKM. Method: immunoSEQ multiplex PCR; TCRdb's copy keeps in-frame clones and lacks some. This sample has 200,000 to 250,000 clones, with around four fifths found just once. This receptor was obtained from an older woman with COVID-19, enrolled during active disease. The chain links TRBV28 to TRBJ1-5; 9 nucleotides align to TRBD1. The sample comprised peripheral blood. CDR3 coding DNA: TGTGCCAGCAGCCCCGGACAGGGGTTCCATCAGCCCCAGCATTTT. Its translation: CASSPGQGFHQPQHF.